The present T cell receptor (beta chain) was sequenced within a study of T cell changes during pregnancy in multiple sclerosis. Sequencing was performed with immunoSEQ multiplex PCR; in TCRdb, only in-frame clones are kept and a portion is missing. The sample lists tens of thousands of clones, 70% to 90% occurring once. The CDR3 length is 14 residues. V shed 1 base and J shed 1 base, with 8 bases lying between them. The germline V gene has CDR1 SGHRS and CDR2 YFSETQ. The V and J genes are TRBV5-1 and TRBJ1-1, with D perhaps TRBD1 (5 bases). The sequence was obtained from a female donor with multiple sclerosis, enrolled in a pregnancy study. This specimen was CD4+ T cells from peripheral blood mononuclear cells, taken in the first trimester of pregnancy. The CDR3 protein is CASSLLGQNTEAFF. In DNA form, the CDR3 reads TGCGCCAGCAGCTTGCTAGGACAGAACACTGAAGCTTTCTTT.